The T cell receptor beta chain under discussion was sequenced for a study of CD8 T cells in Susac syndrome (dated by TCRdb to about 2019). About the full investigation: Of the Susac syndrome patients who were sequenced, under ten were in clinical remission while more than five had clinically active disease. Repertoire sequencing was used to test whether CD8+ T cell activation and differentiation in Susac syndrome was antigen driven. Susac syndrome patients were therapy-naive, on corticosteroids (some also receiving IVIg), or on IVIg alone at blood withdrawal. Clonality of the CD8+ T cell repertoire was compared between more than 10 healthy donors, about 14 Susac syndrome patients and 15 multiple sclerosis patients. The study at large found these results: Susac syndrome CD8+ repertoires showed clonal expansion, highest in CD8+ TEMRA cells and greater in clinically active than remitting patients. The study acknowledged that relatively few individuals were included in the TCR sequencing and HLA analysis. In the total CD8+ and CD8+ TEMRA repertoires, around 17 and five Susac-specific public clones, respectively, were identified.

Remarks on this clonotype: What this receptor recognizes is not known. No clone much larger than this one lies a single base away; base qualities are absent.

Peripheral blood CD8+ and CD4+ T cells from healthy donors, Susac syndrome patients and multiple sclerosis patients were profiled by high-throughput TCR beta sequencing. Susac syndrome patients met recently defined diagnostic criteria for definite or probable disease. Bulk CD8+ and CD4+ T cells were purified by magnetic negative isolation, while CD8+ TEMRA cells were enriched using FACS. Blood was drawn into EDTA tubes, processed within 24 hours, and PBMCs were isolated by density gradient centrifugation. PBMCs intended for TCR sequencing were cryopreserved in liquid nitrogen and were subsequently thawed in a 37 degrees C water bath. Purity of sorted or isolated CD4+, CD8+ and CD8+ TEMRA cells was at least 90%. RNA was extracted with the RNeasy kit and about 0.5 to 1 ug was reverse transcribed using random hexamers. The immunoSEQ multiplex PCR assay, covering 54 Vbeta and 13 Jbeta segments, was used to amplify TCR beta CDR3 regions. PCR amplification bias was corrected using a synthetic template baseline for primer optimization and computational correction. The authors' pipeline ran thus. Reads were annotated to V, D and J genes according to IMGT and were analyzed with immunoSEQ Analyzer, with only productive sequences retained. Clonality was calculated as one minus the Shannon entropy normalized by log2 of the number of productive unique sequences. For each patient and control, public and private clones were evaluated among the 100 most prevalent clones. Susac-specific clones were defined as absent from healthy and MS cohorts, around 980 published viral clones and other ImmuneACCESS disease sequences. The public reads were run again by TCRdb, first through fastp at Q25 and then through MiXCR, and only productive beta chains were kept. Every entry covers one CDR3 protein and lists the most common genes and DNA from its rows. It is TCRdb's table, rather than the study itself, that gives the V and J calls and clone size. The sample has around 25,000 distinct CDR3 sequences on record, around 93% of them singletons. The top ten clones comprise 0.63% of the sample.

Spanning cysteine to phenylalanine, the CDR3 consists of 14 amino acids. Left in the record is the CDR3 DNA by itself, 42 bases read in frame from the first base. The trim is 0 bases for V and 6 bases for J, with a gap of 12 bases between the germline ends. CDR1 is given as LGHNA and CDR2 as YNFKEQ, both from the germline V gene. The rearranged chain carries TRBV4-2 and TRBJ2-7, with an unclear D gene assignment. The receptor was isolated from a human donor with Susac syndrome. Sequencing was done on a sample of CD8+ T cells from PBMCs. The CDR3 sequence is CASSQDLAEREQYF. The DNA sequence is TGTGCCAGCAGCCAAGATCTGGCAGAACGCGAGCAGTACTTC.